These 24 T cell receptor beta chains were sequenced from one sample in a study of shared clonotypes between healthy human individuals (TCRdb year 2020). Library generation was performed with the immunoSEQ multiplex PCR assay. Imported from immuneACCESS, the table was reduced by TCRdb to in-frame sequences with V and J called. These copies leave out some clones; in studies compared against another copy, an unresolved V gene accounts for under half, and the cause of the remainder is not known. Here the sample has approximately 2.4 million clones; under 97% occur a single time. The leading ten clones occupy over 0.1% of the sample. Sample: naive CD4+ T cells sorted from blood. What this sample's cell subset or site label stands for: CD45RA+ positively selected. The receptors stem from a man aged 18 to 29 in good health.

This clone was counted once. V usage is TRBV11-2 and J usage is TRBJ2-2, with a possible D match to TRBD1 (5 bases). This CDR3 region has 17 residues. V lost 4 bases, J lost 1 base, and 16 bases lay in between. Germline V gene sequence: CDR1 SGHAT, CDR2 FQNNGV. This CDR3 is CASSWGRVHRNTGELFF. In DNA form, the CDR3 reads TGTGCCAGCAGCTGGGGCCGGGTCCATCGGAACACCGGGGAGCTGTTTTTT.

The J gene is TRBJ1-4, the V gene TRBV6-6, with 9 positions matching TRBD1. Germline V gene lookup returns CDR1 MNHNY and CDR2 SVGAGI (reference sequence). J was trimmed by 7 bases and V by 5 bases; bases with no gene match: 5. There are 14 residues in the CDR3. CDR3 region: CASSTGGLGEKLFF. The CDR3 DNA reads TGTGCCAGCAGTACAGGGGGCTTAGGTGAAAAACTGTTTTTT.

This chain joins TRBV2 and TRBJ2-5; 7 bases are a match to TRBD2. This CDR3 comprises 14 residues. The germline gives CDR1 SNHLY, CDR2 FYNNEI. The trim removed 7 bases at V and 5 bases at J, leaving 10 bases unmatched. CDR3 sequence (DNA): TGTGCCAGCACCCGAAGAGCGGGGATTGAGACCCAGTACTTC. Its translation: CASTRRAGIETQYF.

The chain recombines TRBV30 with TRBJ2-2; D remains ambiguous. The CDR3 has 13 residues. The germline CDR1 and CDR2 sequences are GTSNPN and SVGIG (reference sequence). Trimming left V 4 bases short and J 0 bases short, with 6 bases between. The CDR3 coding sequence is TGTGCCTGGAAGGCCACGAACACCGGGGAGCTGTTTTTT. Translation gives CAWKATNTGELFF.

The CDR3 DNA is TGTGCCGCGACTAGCGGGATTGTTAATGAGCAGTTCTTC. Residues: CAATSGIVNEQFF. The chain has TRBV10-3 and TRBJ2-1; TRBD2 aligns across 11 bases. Germline V lookup: CDR1 ENHRY, CDR2 SYGVKD. The V gene end was trimmed by 11 bases and the J gene end by 7 bases; junction bases not matched to a gene: 7. The CDR3 consists of 13 residues.

The gene calls are TRBV5-1 and TRBJ2-3; 15 bases are a match to TRBD2. CDR1 is SGHRS and CDR2 is YFSETQ in the germline V gene. J was trimmed by 1 base and V by 1 base; bases with no gene match: 10. The CDR3 contains 20 residues. CDR3 DNA: TGCGCCAGCAGCTTGTCCCGATGGACTAGCGGGGGGGCCGGCACAGATACGCAGTATTTT. Its translation is CASSLSRWTSGGAGTDTQYF.

This clone showed up just once. This rearrangement joins TRBV25-1 to TRBJ2-2; the D is unclear. CDR3 size: 15 residues. CDR1 is MGHDK and CDR2 is SYGVNS in the germline V gene. V dropped 1 base and J dropped 1 base, with 7 bases sitting between them. The CDR3 is CASSEFGRNTGELFF. CDR3 coding DNA: TGTGCCAGCAGTGAATTCGGACGGAACACCGGGGAGCTGTTTTTT.

The CDR3 protein is CAWSWTGGYTEAFF. The CDR3 nucleotides read TGTGCCTGGAGTTGGACAGGGGGTTACACTGAAGCTTTCTTT. The genes are TRBV30 and TRBJ1-1; 10 nucleotides match TRBD1. In germline, CDR1 is GTSNPN, CDR2 SVGIG (reference sequence). With 2 bases clipped from V and 3 bases from J, the junction kept 3 bases outside the gene matches. This CDR3 is built from 14 residues.

V usage is TRBV30 and J usage is TRBJ2-3; 11 bases agree with TRBD2. The junction had 5 bases not matched to a gene; V was cut back by 1 base and J by 2 bases. CDR1 GTSNPN and CDR2 SVGIG come from the germline V gene (reference sequence). CDR3 length equals 16 residues. The DNA for the CDR3 is TGTGCCTGGAGTGGGGGGACTAGCGGATACACAGATACGCAGTATTTT. The encoded protein is CAWSGGTSGYTDTQYF.

The chain uses TRBV6-5 and TRBJ1-1, with TRBD1 matching over 7 bases. CDR3 length: 14 residues. Trimming removed 2 bases from V and 11 bases from J; junction bases left unmatched: 11. Germline assignment: CDR1 MNHEY and CDR2 SVGAGI. The CDR3 here is CASSYKAQGTGAFF. The CDR3, as DNA: TGTGCCAGCAGTTACAAAGCACAGGGGACGGGGGCTTTCTTT.

This sequence joins TRBV7-9 and TRBJ2-4; D is ambiguous. Trimming cost V 1 base and J 2 bases, with 9 bases left between them. Looked up from germline, CDR1 is SEHNR and CDR2 is FQNEAQ (reference sequence). This CDR3 comprises 15 residues. CDR3 region: CASSLGEVTKNIQYF. The CDR3 bases are TGTGCCAGCAGCTTAGGCGAGGTCACCAAAAACATTCAGTACTTC.

On this clone itself: The sample holds other DNA sequences that translate to the same CDR3. The V and J genes are TRBV5-6 and TRBJ2-7, with 8 bases fitting TRBD1. Trimming at V came to 0 bases and at J to 6 bases, leaving 2 bases not matched to a gene. The CDR3 has 13 amino acids. The germline CDR1 and CDR2 sequences are SGHDT and YYEEEE. The CDR3 region is CASSLGQGREQYF. CDR3 DNA: TGTGCCAGCAGCTTGGGACAGGGGCGCGAGCAGTACTTC.

The V and J genes are TRBV5-1 and TRBJ2-3, with 10 bases lining up with TRBD2. Germline CDR1 and CDR2: SGHRS and YFSETQ. The V segment lost 5 bases and the J segment 4 bases; nucleotides outside the gene matches: 7. The CDR3 is made up of 15 amino acids. CDR3 region: CASRPSGGPPDTQYF. The CDR3 DNA follows: TGCGCCAGCAGGCCTAGCGGGGGTCCTCCAGATACGCAGTATTTT.

This clone was counted a single time. The rearrangement uses TRBV14 and TRBJ2-7; 8 nucleotides agree with TRBD1. V gave up 4 bases and J gave up 2 bases; unmatched junction bases: 4. The V gene's germline CDR1 is SGHDN and CDR2 FVKESK. The CDR3 runs 14 residues. The CDR3 here is CASSLGTGPYEQYF. The CDR3, as DNA: TGTGCCAGCAGCCTCGGGACAGGTCCCTACGAGCAGTACTTC.

The chain has TRBV10-3 and TRBJ1-2; 7 bases fit TRBD1. CDR1 is ENHRY, CDR2 SYGVKD, per germline. V was clipped by 2 bases and J by 2 bases; unmatched bases: 11. This CDR3 is built from 17 residues. CDR3 region: CAISESATGRSNYGYTF. The DNA of the CDR3 is TGTGCCATCAGTGAGAGCGCGACAGGGCGGTCAAACTATGGCTACACCTTC.

The chain has TRBV27 and TRBJ2-2, with D perhaps matching TRBD1 (6 bases). The CDR3 covers 16 residues. Germline CDR1 reads MNHEY; CDR2 reads SMNVEV (reference sequence). Trimming pared 0 bases from V and 1 base from J, leaving 9 bases between. The CDR3 sequence is CASSLSRGWNTGELFF. CDR3 in DNA: TGTGCCAGCAGTTTATCTAGGGGGTGGAACACCGGGGAGCTGTTTTTT.

This clone was observed a single time. Other DNA variants within this sample encode the same CDR3. The genes are TRBV28 and TRBJ1-4, with 10 bases that match TRBD1. With 3 bases clipped from V and 8 bases from J, the junction kept 0 bases outside the gene matches. CDR1 MDHEN and CDR2 SYDVKM come from the germline V gene. This CDR3 spans 13 amino acids. CDR3 DNA sequence: TGTGCCAGCAGTTTGGGACAGGGGGAAAAACTGTTTTTT. This codes for CASSLGQGEKLFF.

The chain's CDR3 is CASSLLWRSTGASEQYF. In DNA, the CDR3 is TGTGCCAGCAGTTTATTATGGCGGTCGACAGGGGCTAGCGAGCAGTACTTC. The chain carries TRBV28 and TRBJ2-7; 8 bases match TRBD1. Trimming at V came to 1 base and at J to 6 bases, leaving 14 bases not matched to a gene. This CDR3 comprises 17 residues. In germline, CDR1 is MDHEN, CDR2 SYDVKM.

This chain connects TRBV6-6 to TRBJ1-3, with D maybe TRBD1 (6 bases). The V gene lost 7 bases and the J gene lost 0 bases, with 13 bases spanning the gap. The germline CDR1 and CDR2 sequences are MNHNY and SVGAGI (reference sequence). The length of the CDR3 is 15 residues. CDR3 amino acids: CASKGGARSGNTIYF. The CDR3 DNA follows: TGTGCCAGCAAGGGGGGCGCCCGCTCTGGAAACACCATATATTTT.

CDR3: CATDRGRDSNQPQHF. For the CDR3, the DNA is TGTGCCACAGACAGGGGGCGAGATAGCAATCAGCCCCAGCATTTT. The V call is TRBV19, the J call TRBJ1-5, with 10 positions matching TRBD1. The germline V gene encodes CDR1 LNHDA and CDR2 SQIVND (reference sequence). The CDR3 sequence is 15 residues long. V was pared by 10 bases and J by 0 bases, with 6 bases of the junction left unmatched. The full variable domain, in which reference TRBV19 and TRBJ1-5 provide the parts outside the CDR3, is DGGITQSPKYLFRKEGQNVTLSCEQNLNHDAMYWYRQDPGQGLRLIYYSQIVNDFQKGDIAEGYSVSREKKESFPLTVTSAQKNPTAFYLCATDRGRDSNQPQHFGDGTRLSIL.

The rearrangement links TRBV7-2 to TRBJ1-2, with D unresolved. Trimming took 5 bases from V and 0 from J, leaving 16 bases between them. The germline CDR1 and CDR2 sequences are SGHTA and FQGNSA. The CDR3 length is 16 residues. CDR3 in DNA: TGTGCCAGCAGCCTACGGTCCGGGGATGCTAACTATGGCTACACCTTC. This translates into CASSLRSGDANYGYTF.

This chain joins TRBV19 and TRBJ1-1, with D hard to call. CDR3 length: 16 amino acids. With 7 bases removed from V and 4 bases from J, the gap between germline ends came to 22 bases. Germline V gene lookup returns CDR1 LNHDA and CDR2 SQIVND (reference sequence). The CDR3 here is CASTPHVRTVGTEAFF. The CDR3 DNA is TGTGCCAGTACCCCACATGTCAGGACGGTTGGCACTGAAGCTTTCTTT.

This chain joins TRBV21-1 and TRBJ1-2; TRBD1, the D gene given by the table, was not confirmed from the DNA. TRBV21-1 is tagged as a pseudogene. The CDR3 length is 18 residues. CDR3 residues: CASSKYCVKAGSNYGYTF. The CDR3 DNA reads as TGTGCCAGCAGCAAATATTGCGTGAAAGCAGGCTCTAACTATGGCTACACCTTC.

About this clone itself: Within the sample, other DNA sequences also encode this same CDR3. The chain recombines TRBV30 with TRBJ1-5; no clear D gene. The length of the CDR3 is 13 residues. Germline assignment: CDR1 GTSNPN and CDR2 SVGIG (reference sequence). Trimming removed 2 bases from V and 1 base from J, with 6 bases in between. The DNA for the CDR3 is TGTGCCTGGAGTCAGGACAGCAATCAGCCCCAGCATTTT. This translates into CAWSQDSNQPQHF. Combining the CDR3 with reference TRBV30 and TRBJ1-5 gives the whole variable domain SQTIHQWPATLVQPVGSPLSLECTVEGTSNPNLYWYRQAAGRGLQLLFYSVGIGQISSEVPQNLSASRPQDRQFILSSKKLLLSDSGFYLCAWSQDSNQPQHFGDGTRLSIL.